This paragraph covers one T cell receptor (beta chain) sequence. The record originates from a study of CD8 T cells in Susac syndrome. V lost 4 bases to trimming and J lost 1 base, with 5 bases between them. Germline loops: CDR1 SGHRS, CDR2 YFSETQ. There are 12 residues in the CDR3. TCR beta was sequenced from blood CD8+ and CD4+ T cells. Random hexamers were used to reverse transcribe the RNA input (about 0.5 to 1 ug). The CDR3 of TCR beta was amplified by immunoSEQ multiplex PCR across 54 Vbeta and 13 Jbeta. TCRdb passed the immunoSEQ multiplex PCR reads through MiXCR, listing each CDR3 protein once. The sample holds 120,000 to 150,000 distinct CDR3 sequences, over 85% seen once.

Sample: CD8+ T cells from PBMCs. This TCR was recovered from a human donor in good health. The chain employs TRBV5-1 and TRBJ1-1; no firm D call. The CDR3 DNA sequence: TGCGCCAGCAGCCCCTCGAACACTGAAGCTTTCTTT. Its translation: CASSPSNTEAFF.